This T cell receptor (beta chain) derives from a study of T cell repertoires in cytomegalovirus infection. This clonotype was seen ten or more times. Its antigen remains unidentified. The germline V gene has CDR1 SGHVS and CDR2 FNYEAQ. The length of the CDR3 is 13 residues. Trimming stripped 4 bases from V and 6 bases from J, with 12 bases between. TCRdb re-called the reads with MiXCR, one entry per CDR3 protein. The top ten hold 9.5% to 15% of the sample, which has 800,000 to 950,000 distinct CDR3 sequences, 32% seen once. Sequencing used cultured CD8+ T cells from PBMCs, obtained from culture after CMV antigen stimulation. The clonotype was recovered from a human donor in good health (CMV status not recorded). Some clones in this sample may be carry-over from other donors' samples. The rearrangement joins TRBV7-6 to TRBJ1-1; D may be TRBD1 (5 bases). The DNA for the CDR3 is TGTGCCAGCAGCTCGGGACGAGAGGCTGAAGCTTTCTTT. Its translation is CASSSGREAEAFF.